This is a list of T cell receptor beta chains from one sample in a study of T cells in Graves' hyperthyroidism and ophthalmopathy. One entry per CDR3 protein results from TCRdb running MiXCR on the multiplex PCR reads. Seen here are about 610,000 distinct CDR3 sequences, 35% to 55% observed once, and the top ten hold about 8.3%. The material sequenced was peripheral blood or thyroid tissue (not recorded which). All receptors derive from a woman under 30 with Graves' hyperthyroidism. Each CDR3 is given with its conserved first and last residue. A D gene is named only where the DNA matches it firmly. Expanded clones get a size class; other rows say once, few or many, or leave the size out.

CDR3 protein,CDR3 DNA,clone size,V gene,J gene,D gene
CASSLETGNRYTF,TGTGCCAGCAGCTTAGAGACAGGGAACCGCTACACCTTC,NA,TRBV7-2,TRBJ1-2,TRBD1
CASSPRTGAASGQPQHF,TGTGCCAGCAGCCCAAGGACAGGGGCGGCCTCTGGTCAGCCCCAGCATTTT,few,TRBV5-5,TRBJ1-5,TRBD1
CASSLWPEASGKLFF,TGTGCCAGCAGCTTATGGCCCGAGGCCTCCGGGAAGCTGTTTTTT,NA,TRBV7-2,TRBJ2-2,NA
CASSYYATDTQYF,TGTGCCAGCAGTTACTATGCCACAGATACGCAGTATTTT,NA,TRBV6-5,TRBJ2-3,NA
CATSRDRQGRGYTF,TGTGCCACCAGCAGAGATCGACAGGGTCGTGGCTACACCTTC,NA,TRBV15,TRBJ1-2,TRBD1
CASSSRTSEIGELFF,TGTGCCAGTAGTTCCCGGACTAGCGAAATCGGGGAGCTGTTTTTT,NA,TRBV19,TRBJ2-2,TRBD2
CAISESTLAGSTRGLAETYEQYF,TGTGCCATCAGTGAGTCGACTCTGGCGGGTTCGACTCGGGGACTAGCGGAAACCTACGAGCAGTACTTC,many,TRBV10-3,TRBJ2-7,TRBD2
CSAFQANTEAFF,TGCAGCGCCTTTCAAGCGAACACTGAAGCTTTCTTT,NA,TRBV29-1,TRBJ1-1,NA
CASSWNGRGYETQYF,TGTGCCAGCAGCTGGAATGGAAGGGGATATGAGACCCAGTACTTC,NA,TRBV5-5,TRBJ2-5,NA
CASTPASGSKGEQFF,TGCGCCAGCACCCCCGCTAGCGGGAGTAAGGGTGAGCAGTTCTTC,NA,TRBV10-2,TRBJ2-1,TRBD2
CASSLSRSGLLNEQYF,TGTGCCAGCAGCTTGAGTCGGAGCGGGCTTTTGAACGAGCAGTACTTC,many,TRBV13,TRBJ2-7,NA
CASAREAGEKNTGELFF,TGTGCTAGCGCGCGTGAAGCGGGAGAGAAAAACACCGGGGAGCTGTTTTTT,NA,TRBV12-3/TRBV12-4,TRBJ2-2,TRBD2
CASTLGQPQHF,TGTGCCAGCACCTTAGGGCAGCCCCAGCATTTT,NA,TRBV12-3/TRBV12-4,TRBJ1-5,NA
CASSLEFAGGIETQYF,TGCGCCAGCAGCTTGGAATTTGCGGGAGGTATAGAGACCCAGTACTTC,many,TRBV5-1,TRBJ2-5,TRBD2
CASSSAGLPRRTGELFF,TGTGCCAGCAGCTCAGCGGGACTCCCTCGGCGAACCGGGGAGCTGTTTTTT,many,TRBV11-2,TRBJ2-2,TRBD2
CSARRRISLSNQPQHF,TGCAGTGCTAGAAGGAGGATCTCTCTAAGCAATCAGCCCCAGCATTTT,many,TRBV20-1,TRBJ1-5,NA
CASSFVGTNEKLFF,TGTGCCAGCAGTTTTGTTGGAACTAATGAAAAACTGTTTTTT,many,TRBV12-3/TRBV12-4,TRBJ1-4,NA
CASSWDRGSYEQYF,TGTGCCAGCAGTTGGGACAGGGGATCCTACGAGCAGTACTTC,many,TRBV6-6,TRBJ2-7,TRBD1
CASSPAWAYQETQYF,TGTGCCAGCAGCCCTGCGTGGGCGTACCAAGAGACCCAGTACTTC,NA,TRBV7-2,TRBJ2-5,NA
CASSPSAGVGEQYF,TGTGCCAGCAGCCCCTCAGCGGGAGTCGGCGAGCAGTACTTC,NA,TRBV7-3,TRBJ2-7,TRBD2
CASSSSYGRHQSNQPQHF,TGTGCCAGCAGCTCCTCTTACGGACGGCATCAGAGCAATCAGCCCCAGCATTTT,many,TRBV6-6,TRBJ1-5,NA
CASSLAGQESAFF,TGTGCCAGCAGCTTAGCGGGACAGGAGTCAGCTTTCTTT,few,TRBV7-9,TRBJ1-1,TRBD1
CASSLFQQETQYF,TGTGCCAGCAGCTTATTCCAACAAGAGACCCAGTACTTC,many,TRBV11-2,TRBJ2-5,NA